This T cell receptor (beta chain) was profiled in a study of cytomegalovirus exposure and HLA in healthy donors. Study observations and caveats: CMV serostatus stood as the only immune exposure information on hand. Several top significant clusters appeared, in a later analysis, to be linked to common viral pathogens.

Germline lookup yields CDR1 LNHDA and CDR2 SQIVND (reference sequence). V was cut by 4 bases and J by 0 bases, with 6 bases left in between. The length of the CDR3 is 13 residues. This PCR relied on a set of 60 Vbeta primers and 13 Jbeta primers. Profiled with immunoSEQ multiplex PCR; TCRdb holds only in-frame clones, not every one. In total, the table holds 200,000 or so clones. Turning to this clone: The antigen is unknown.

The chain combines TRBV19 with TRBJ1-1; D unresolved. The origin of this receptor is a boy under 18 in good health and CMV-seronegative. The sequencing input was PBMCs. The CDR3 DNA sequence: TGTGCCAGTAGTAACACAATGAACACTGAAGCTTTCTTT. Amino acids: CASSNTMNTEAFF.